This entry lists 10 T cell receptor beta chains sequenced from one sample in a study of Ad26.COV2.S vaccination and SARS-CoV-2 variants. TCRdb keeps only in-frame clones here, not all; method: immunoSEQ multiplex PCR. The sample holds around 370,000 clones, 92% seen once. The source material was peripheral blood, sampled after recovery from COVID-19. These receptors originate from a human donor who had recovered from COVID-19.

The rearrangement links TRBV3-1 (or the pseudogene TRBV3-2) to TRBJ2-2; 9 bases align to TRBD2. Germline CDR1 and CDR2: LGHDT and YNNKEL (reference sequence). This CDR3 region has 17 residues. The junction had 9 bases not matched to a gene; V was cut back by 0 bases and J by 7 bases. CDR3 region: CASSQEGLAGRDGELFF. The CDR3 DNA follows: TGTGCCAGCAGCCAAGAGGGTCTAGCGGGACGGGACGGGGAGCTGTTTTTT.

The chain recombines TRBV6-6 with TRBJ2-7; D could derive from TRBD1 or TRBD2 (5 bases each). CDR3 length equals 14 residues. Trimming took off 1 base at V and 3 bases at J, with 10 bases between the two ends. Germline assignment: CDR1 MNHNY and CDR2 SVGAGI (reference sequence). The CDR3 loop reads CASSYLGRSYEQYF. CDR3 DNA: TGTGCCAGCAGTTACTTGGGACGGAGCTACGAGCAGTACTTC.

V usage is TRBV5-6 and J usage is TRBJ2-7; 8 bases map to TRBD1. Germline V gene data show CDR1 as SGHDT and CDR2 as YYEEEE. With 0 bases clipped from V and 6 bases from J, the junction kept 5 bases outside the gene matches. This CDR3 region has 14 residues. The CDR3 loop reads CASSLGTGLLEQYF. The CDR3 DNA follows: TGTGCCAGCAGCTTGGGGACAGGGCTCCTCGAGCAGTACTTC.

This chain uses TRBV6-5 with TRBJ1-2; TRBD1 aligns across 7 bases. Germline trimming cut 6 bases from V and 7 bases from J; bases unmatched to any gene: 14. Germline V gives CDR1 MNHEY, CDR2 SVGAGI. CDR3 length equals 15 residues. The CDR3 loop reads CASSTPSRGSFGYTF. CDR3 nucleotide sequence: TGTGCCAGCAGCACCCCGAGCAGGGGGAGTTTTGGCTACACCTTC.

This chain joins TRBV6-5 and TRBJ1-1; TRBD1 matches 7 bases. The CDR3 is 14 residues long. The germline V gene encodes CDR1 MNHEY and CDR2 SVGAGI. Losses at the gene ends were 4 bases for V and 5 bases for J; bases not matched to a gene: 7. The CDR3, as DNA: TGTGCCAGCAGTTCCAATACAGGGGTTACTGAAGCTTTCTTT. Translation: CASSSNTGVTEAFF.

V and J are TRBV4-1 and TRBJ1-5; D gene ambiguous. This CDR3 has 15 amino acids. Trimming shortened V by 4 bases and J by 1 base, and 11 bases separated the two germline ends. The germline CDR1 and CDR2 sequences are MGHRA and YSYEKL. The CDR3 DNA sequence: TGCGCCAGCAGCCTCTCTGGACGGAGCAATCAGCCCCAGCATTTT. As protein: CASSLSGRSNQPQHF.

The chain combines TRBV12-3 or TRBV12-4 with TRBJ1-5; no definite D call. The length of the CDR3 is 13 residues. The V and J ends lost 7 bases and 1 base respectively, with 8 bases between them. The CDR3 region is CASTAFSNQPQHF. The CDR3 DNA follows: TGTGCCAGCACGGCTTTCAGCAATCAGCCCCAGCATTTT.

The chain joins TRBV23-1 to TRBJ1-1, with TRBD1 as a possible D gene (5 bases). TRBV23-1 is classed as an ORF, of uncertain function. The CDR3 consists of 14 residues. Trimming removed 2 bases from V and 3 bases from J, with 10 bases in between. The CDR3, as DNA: TGCGCCAGCAGTCAACAGGGTGTTGACACTGAAGCTTTCTTT. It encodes CASSQQGVDTEAFF.

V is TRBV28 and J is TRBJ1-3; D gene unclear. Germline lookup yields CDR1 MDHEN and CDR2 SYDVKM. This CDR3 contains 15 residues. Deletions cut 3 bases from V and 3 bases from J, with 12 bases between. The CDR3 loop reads CASSFWKGSGNTIYF. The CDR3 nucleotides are TGTGCCAGCAGTTTCTGGAAAGGTAGTGGAAACACCATATATTTT.

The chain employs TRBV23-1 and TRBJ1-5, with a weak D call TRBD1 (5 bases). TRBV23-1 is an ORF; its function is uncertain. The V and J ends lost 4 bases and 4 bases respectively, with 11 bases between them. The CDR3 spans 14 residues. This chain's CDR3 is CASSPGTINQPQHF. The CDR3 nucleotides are TGCGCCAGCAGTCCAGGGACCATAAATCAGCCCCAGCATTTT.